One sample yielded the 10 T cell receptor beta chains listed below, sequenced in a study of blood T cell repertoires in COVID-19. Using immunoSEQ multiplex PCR, the repertoire was profiled, and TCRdb retains in-frame clones only, with some absent. Among under 200,000 clones, 83% were seen once, and the ten largest hold around 2.1%. What was sequenced was peripheral blood. These receptors were taken from a woman at least 80 years old with acute or convalescent COVID-19.

The genes are TRBV7-2 and TRBJ2-3; 12 bases are shared with TRBD2. Germline CDR1 and CDR2: SGHTA and FQGNSA. CDR3 length: 18 amino acids. Germline trimming cut 1 base from V and 2 bases from J; bases unmatched to any gene: 7. The CDR3 loop is CASSLEGLAGGVTDTQYF. CDR3 bases: TGTGCCAGCAGCTTAGAAGGGCTAGCGGGAGGGGTCACAGATACGCAGTATTTT. The full variable domain, its missing parts supplied by reference TRBV7-2 and TRBJ2-3, is GAGVSQSPSNKVTEKGKDVELRCDPISGHTALYWYRQSLGQGLEFLIYFQGNSAPDKSGLPSDRFSAERTGGSVSTLTIQRTQQEDSAVYLCASSLEGLAGGVTDTQYFGPGTRLTVL.

The V and J genes are TRBV5-4 and TRBJ1-2, with D uncertain. The CDR3 runs 14 residues. Trimming shortened V by 0 bases and J by 0 bases, and 6 bases separated the two germline ends. Germline V gene sequence: CDR1 SGHNT, CDR2 YYREEE (reference sequence). For the CDR3, the DNA is TGTGCCAGCAGCTTGGCCGGGTCTAACTATGGCTACACCTTC. Protein product: CASSLAGSNYGYTF.

The CDR3 loop is CASSAGQGATGTGYTF. CDR3 DNA: TGTGCCAGCTCTGCGGGACAGGGGGCGACCGGCACTGGCTACACCTTC. The chain links TRBV2 to TRBJ1-2; 12 bases agree with TRBD1. This CDR3 has 16 amino acids. With 8 bases clipped from V and 7 bases from J, the junction kept 14 bases outside the gene matches. Germline V lookup: CDR1 SNHLY, CDR2 FYNNEI.

There are a few counts of this clone. V is TRBV5-1 and J is TRBJ1-4; tentative D call: TRBD1 (5 bases). CDR3 length: 15 residues. Deletions cut 4 bases from V and 0 bases from J, with 10 bases between. From germline, CDR1 is SGHRS and CDR2 YFSETQ. CDR3 nucleotide sequence: TGCGCCAGCAGCCCCGGGGGGGCAACTAATGAAAAACTGTTTTTT. Its protein is CASSPGGATNEKLFF.

This clone was seen more than once but under ten times. The rearrangement joins TRBV28 to TRBJ1-2; possible D gene TRBD1, 6 bases. Germline CDR1 reads MDHEN; CDR2 reads SYDVKM. This CDR3 contains 15 residues. Trimming left V 6 bases short and J 4 bases short, with 18 bases between. The CDR3 coding sequence is TGTGCCAGCAGGGAGACCCCCTCAGGGGTCTATGGCTACACCTTC. It specifies CASRETPSGVYGYTF.

J is TRBJ1-1 and V is TRBV28, with 7 bases lining up with TRBD1. V lost 8 bases and J lost 5; bases outside the gene matches: 14. Per germline, CDR1 MDHEN and CDR2 SYDVKM. This CDR3 is built from 15 residues. CDR3 DNA sequence: TGTGCCAGCCATAGCAGGGGGTTCTTGGCGACTGAAGCTTTCTTT. Its protein product is CASHSRGFLATEAFF.

V and J are TRBV6-5 and TRBJ1-4; TRBD1 aligns across 7 bases. Germline V gene sequence: CDR1 MNHEY, CDR2 SVGAGI. This CDR3 has 14 amino acids. The junction had 12 bases not matched to a gene; V was cut back by 7 bases and J by 10 bases. Here the CDR3 reads CASTTTGTVGKLFF. CDR3 DNA sequence: TGTGCCAGCACTACGACAGGGACCGTCGGAAAACTGTTTTTT.

The rearrangement links TRBV7-3 to TRBJ2-2, with D unclear. In germline, CDR1 is SGHTA, CDR2 FQGTGA. With 6 bases removed from V and 2 bases from J, the gap between germline ends came to 10 bases. The CDR3 contains 14 residues. CDR3 nucleotides: TGTGCCAGCAGTCTACAGAGAAACACCGGGGAGCTGTTTTTT. Amino acids: CASSLQRNTGELFF.

This clone has only a few counts. The V and J genes are TRBV9 and TRBJ2-3, with D perhaps matching TRBD2 (6 bases). Germline assignment: CDR1 SGDLS and CDR2 YYNGEE. Trimming pared 4 bases from V and 0 bases from J, leaving 15 bases between. The CDR3 has 16 amino acids. The CDR3: CASSRLGRGSTDTQYF. The CDR3 DNA sequence: TGTGCCAGCAGCCGACTCGGGCGGGGAAGCACAGATACGCAGTATTTT.

The V and J genes are TRBV5-1 and TRBJ1-1, with 9 bases matching TRBD1. Trimming cost V 0 bases and J 8 bases; bases outside gene matches: 11. This CDR3 is 16 amino acids long. Germline CDR1 reads SGHRS; CDR2 reads YFSETQ. Written as DNA, the CDR3 is TGCGCCAGCAGCTTGGGCCTGGGACAGGGTAGTGAAGAAGCTTTCTTT. It translates to CASSLGLGQGSEEAFF.